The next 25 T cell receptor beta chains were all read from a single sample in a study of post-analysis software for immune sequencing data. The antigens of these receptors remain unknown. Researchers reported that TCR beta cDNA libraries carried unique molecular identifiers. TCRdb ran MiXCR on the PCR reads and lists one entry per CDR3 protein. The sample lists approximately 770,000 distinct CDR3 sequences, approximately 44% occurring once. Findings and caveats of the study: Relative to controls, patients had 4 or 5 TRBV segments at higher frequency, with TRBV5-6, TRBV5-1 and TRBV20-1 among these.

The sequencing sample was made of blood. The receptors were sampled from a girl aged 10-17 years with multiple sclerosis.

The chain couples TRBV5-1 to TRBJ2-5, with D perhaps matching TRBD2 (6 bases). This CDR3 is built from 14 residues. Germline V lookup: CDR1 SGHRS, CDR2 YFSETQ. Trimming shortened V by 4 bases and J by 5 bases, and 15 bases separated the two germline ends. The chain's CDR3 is CASSPGGTSETQYF. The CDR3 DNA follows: TGCGCCAGCAGCCCCGGAGGGACTTCGGAGACCCAGTACTTC.

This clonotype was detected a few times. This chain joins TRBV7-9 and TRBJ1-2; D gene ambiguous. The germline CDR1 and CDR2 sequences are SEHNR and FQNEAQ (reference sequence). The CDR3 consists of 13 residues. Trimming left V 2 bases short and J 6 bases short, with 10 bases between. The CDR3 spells CASSLLVGDGYTF. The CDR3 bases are TGTGCCAGCAGCTTATTAGTCGGGGATGGCTACACCTTC. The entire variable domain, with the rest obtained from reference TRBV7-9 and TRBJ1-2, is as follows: DTGVSQNPRHKITKRGQNVTFRCDPISEHNRLYWYRQTLGQGPEFLTYFQNEAQLEKSRLLSDRFSAERPKGSFSTLEIQRTEQGDSAMYLCASSLLVGDGYTFGSGTRLTVV.

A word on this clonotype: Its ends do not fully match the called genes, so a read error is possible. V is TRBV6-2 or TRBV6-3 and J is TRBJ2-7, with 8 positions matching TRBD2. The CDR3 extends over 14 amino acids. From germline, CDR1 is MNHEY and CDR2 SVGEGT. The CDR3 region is CATTYEREFYGQYF. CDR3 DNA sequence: TGTGCCACCACTTATGAGCGGGAGTTCTACGGGCAGTACTTC.

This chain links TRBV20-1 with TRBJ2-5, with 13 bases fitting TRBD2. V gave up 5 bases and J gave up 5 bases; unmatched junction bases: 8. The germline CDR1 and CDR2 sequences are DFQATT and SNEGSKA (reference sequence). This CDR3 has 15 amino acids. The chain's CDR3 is CSAVGLAGRWETQYF. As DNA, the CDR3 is TGCAGTGCTGTGGGACTAGCGGGGAGGTGGGAGACCCAGTACTTC.

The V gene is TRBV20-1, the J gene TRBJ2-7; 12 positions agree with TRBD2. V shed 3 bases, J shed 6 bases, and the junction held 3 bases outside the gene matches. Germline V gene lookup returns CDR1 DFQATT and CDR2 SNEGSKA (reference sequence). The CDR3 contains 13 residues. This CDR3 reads CSARTSGSIEQYF. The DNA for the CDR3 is TGCAGTGCTAGGACTAGCGGGAGCATCGAGCAGTACTTC.

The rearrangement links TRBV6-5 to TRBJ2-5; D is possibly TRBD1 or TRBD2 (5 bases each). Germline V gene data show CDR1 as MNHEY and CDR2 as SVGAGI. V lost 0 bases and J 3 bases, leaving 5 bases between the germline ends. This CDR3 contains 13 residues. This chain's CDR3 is CASSYSGEETQYF. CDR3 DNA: TGTGCCAGCAGTTACTCGGGGGAAGAGACCCAGTACTTC.

The CDR3 DNA is TGTGCCAGCAGTGAATTACGGGGAAGCGAGACCCAGTACTTC. Translated: CASSELRGSETQYF. The rearrangement joins TRBV6-1 to TRBJ2-5, with D maybe TRBD2 (5 bases). The germline CDR1 and CDR2 sequences are MNHNS and SASEGT. The CDR3 covers 14 residues. Trimming shortened V by 2 bases and J by 5 bases, and 12 bases separated the two germline ends.

The CDR3: CASRVPGARNEKLFF. The CDR3 nucleotides are TGTGCCAGCAGGGTCCCAGGGGCGCGAAATGAAAAACTGTTTTTT. The J gene is TRBJ1-4, the V gene TRBV12-3 or TRBV12-4; tentative D call: TRBD1 (6 bases). The CDR3 length is 15 residues. Trimming cost V 6 bases and J 5 bases, with 16 bases left between them.

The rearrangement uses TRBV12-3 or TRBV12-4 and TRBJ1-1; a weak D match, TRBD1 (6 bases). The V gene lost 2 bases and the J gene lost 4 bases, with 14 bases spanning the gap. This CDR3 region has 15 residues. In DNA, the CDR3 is TGTGCCAGCAGTTTATCGGGGAGGGGGTCCACTGAAGCTTTCTTT. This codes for CASSLSGRGSTEAFF.

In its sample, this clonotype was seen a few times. CDR3 nucleotides: TGTGCCAGCACCCCCGGAAGGGCGAATGAGCAGTTCTTC. It encodes CASTPGRANEQFF. The rearrangement joins TRBV7-2 to TRBJ2-1, with unresolved D. V shed 7 bases and J shed 7 bases, with 14 bases lying between them. Germline values: CDR1 SGHTA, CDR2 FQGNSA. This CDR3 spans 13 amino acids. The variable domain in full, with the rest retrieved from reference TRBV7-2 and TRBJ2-1, is GAGVSQSPSNKVTEKGKDVELRCDPISGHTALYWYRQSLGQGLEFLIYFQGNSAPDKSGLPSDRFSAERTGGSVSTLTIQRTQQEDSAVYLCASTPGRANEQFFGPGTRLTVL.

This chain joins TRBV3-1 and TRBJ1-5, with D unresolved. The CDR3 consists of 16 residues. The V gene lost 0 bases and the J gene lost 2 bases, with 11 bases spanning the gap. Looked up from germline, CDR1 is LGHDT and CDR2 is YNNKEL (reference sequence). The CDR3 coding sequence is TGTGCCAGCAGCCAAGAACCCCCGAGAGGCAATCAGCCCCAGCATTTT. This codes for CASSQEPPRGNQPQHF.

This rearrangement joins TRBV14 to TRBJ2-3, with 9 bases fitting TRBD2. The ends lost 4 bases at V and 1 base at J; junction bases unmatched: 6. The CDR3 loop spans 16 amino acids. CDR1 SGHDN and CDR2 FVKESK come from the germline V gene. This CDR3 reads CASSRPIAGGTDTQYF. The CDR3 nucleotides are TGTGCCAGCAGCCGCCCGATAGCGGGGGGCACAGATACGCAGTATTTT.

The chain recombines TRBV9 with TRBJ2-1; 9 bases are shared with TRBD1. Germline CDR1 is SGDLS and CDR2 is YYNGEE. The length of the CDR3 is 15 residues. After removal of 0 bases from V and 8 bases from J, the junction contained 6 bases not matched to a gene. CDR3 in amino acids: CASSVEGQGLDEQFF. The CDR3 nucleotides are TGTGCCAGCAGCGTAGAGGGACAGGGATTGGATGAGCAGTTCTTC.

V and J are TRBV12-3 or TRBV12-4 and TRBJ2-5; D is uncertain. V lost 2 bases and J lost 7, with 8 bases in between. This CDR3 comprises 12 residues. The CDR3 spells CASSLNLRTQYF. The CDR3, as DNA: TGTGCCAGCAGTTTAAACCTCCGGACCCAGTACTTC.

This CDR3 is CATHRESEDTQYF. The CDR3 region has the DNA TGTGCCACCCACCGGGAGTCGGAAGATACGCAGTATTTT. The chain carries TRBV10-3 and TRBJ2-3; possible D gene TRBD2, 6 bases. Deletions cut 10 bases from V and 5 bases from J, with 16 bases between. CDR1 is ENHRY, CDR2 SYGVKD, per germline. The CDR3 is 13 amino acids.

The CDR3 loop reads CASSLTGASYNEQFF. The CDR3 bases are TGTGCCAGCAGCTTAACGGGAGCTTCCTACAATGAGCAGTTCTTC. The chain links TRBV7-3 to TRBJ2-1, with TRBD2 as a possible D gene (5 bases). The CDR3 length is 15 residues. V lost 0 bases and J 1 base, leaving 7 bases between the germline ends. Germline values: CDR1 SGHTA, CDR2 FQGTGA.

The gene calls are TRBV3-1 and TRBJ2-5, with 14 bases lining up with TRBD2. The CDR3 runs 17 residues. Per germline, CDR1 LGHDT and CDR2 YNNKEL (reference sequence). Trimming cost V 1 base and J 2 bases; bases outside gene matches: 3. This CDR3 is CASSQGTSGRRQETQYF. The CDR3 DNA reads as TGTGCCAGCAGCCAAGGGACTAGCGGGAGGCGTCAAGAGACCCAGTACTTC.

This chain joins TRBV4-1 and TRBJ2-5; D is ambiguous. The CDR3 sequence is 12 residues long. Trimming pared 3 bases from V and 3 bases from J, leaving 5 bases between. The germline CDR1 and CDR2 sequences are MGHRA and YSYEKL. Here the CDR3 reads CASSHLEETQYF. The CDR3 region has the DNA TGCGCCAGCAGCCACCTAGAAGAGACCCAGTACTTC.

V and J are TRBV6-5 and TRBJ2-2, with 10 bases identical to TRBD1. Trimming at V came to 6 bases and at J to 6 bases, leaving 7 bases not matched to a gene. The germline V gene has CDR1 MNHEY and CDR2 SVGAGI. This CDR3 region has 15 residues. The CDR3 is CASSQTGGIAGELFF. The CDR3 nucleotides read TGTGCCAGCAGCCAGACAGGGGGCATCGCCGGGGAGCTGTTTTTT.

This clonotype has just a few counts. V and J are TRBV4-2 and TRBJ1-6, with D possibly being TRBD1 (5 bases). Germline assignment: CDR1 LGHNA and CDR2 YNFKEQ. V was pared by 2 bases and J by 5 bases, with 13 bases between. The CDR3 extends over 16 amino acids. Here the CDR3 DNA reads TGTGCCAGCAGCCAAAGCCAAGGGGATAATAATTCACCCCTCCACTTT. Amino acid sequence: CASSQSQGDNNSPLHF.

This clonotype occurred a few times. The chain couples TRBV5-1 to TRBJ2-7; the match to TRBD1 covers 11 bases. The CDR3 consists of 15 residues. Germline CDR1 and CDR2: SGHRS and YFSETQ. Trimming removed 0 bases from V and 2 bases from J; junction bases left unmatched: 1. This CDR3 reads CASSLAGQGAYEQYF. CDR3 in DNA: TGCGCCAGCAGCTTGGCGGGACAGGGGGCCTACGAGCAGTACTTC.

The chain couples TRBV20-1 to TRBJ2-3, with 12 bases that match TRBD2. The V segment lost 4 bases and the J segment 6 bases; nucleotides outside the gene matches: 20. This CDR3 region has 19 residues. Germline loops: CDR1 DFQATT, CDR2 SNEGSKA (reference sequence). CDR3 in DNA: TGCAGTGCTATGACCCGGACTAGCGGGAACCCCTTCGTGTCGGATACGCAGTATTTT. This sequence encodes CSAMTRTSGNPFVSDTQYF.

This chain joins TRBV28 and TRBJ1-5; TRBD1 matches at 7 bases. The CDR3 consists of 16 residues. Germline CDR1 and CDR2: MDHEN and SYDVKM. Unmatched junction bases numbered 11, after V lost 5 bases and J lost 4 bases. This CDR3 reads CASSRQGNYANQPQHF. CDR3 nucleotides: TGTGCCAGCAGTCGACAGGGAAACTATGCGAATCAGCCCCAGCATTTT. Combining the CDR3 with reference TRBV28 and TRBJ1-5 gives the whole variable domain DVKVTQSSRYLVKRTGEKVFLECVQDMDHENMFWYRQDPGLGLRLIYFSYDVKMKEKGDIPEGYSVSREKKERFSLILESASTNQTSMYLCASSRQGNYANQPQHFGDGTRLSIL.

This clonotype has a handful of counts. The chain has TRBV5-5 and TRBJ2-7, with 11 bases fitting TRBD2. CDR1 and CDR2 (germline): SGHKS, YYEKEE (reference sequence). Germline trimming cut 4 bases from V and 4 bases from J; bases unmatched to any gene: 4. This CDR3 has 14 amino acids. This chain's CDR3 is CASSLAGGQYEQYF. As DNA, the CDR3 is TGTGCCAGCAGCCTAGCGGGGGGACAGTACGAGCAGTACTTC. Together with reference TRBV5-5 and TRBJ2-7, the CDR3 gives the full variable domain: DAGVTQSPTHLIKTRGQQVTLRCSPISGHKSVSWYQQVLGQGPQFIFQYYEKEERGRGNFPDRFSARQFPNYSSELNVNALLLGDSALYLCASSLAGGQYEQYFGPGTRLTVT.

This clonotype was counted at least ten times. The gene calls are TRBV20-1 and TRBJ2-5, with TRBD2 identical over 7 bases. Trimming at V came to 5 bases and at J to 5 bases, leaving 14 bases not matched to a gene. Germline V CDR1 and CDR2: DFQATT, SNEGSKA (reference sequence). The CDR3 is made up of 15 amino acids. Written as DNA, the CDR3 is TGCAGTGCTCCCCGGGACTACTGGGAGTACGAGACCCAGTACTTC. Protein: CSAPRDYWEYETQYF.